This T cell receptor (beta chain) is drawn from a study of blood T cell repertoires in COVID-19. Study in general: PBMCs, B-cell-depleted T cells, or T cells were the source of the cDNA or gDNA that made up the material.

Original handling: Using reference gene primer amplification, nucleated cell counts were estimated. The data were produced by immunoSEQ multiplex PCR, yet TCRdb's version contains in-frame clones alone and is incomplete. The DNA was the basis for D and trimming; V, J and clone size are from that table. This sample has a few hundred thousand clones, with around 90% found just once. Participants were aged about 18 to 100 years from approximately 25 US areas. Clinical history reported by participants formed the basis on which cohorts were assigned. Trimming removed 2 bases at V and 7 bases at J, with 11 bases between. Germline V lookup: CDR1 SQVTM, CDR2 ANQGSEA. This CDR3 has 12 amino acids.

The TCR originated in a woman under 30 with acute COVID-19. The V and J genes are TRBV29-1 and TRBJ1-1; perhaps TRBD1 as D (6 bases). Input material: PBMCs or T cells enriched from blood (not recorded which). CDR3 sequence reads: CSVENRAGEAFF. In DNA form, the CDR3 reads TGCAGCGTTGAAAACAGGGCCGGTGAAGCTTTCTTT.